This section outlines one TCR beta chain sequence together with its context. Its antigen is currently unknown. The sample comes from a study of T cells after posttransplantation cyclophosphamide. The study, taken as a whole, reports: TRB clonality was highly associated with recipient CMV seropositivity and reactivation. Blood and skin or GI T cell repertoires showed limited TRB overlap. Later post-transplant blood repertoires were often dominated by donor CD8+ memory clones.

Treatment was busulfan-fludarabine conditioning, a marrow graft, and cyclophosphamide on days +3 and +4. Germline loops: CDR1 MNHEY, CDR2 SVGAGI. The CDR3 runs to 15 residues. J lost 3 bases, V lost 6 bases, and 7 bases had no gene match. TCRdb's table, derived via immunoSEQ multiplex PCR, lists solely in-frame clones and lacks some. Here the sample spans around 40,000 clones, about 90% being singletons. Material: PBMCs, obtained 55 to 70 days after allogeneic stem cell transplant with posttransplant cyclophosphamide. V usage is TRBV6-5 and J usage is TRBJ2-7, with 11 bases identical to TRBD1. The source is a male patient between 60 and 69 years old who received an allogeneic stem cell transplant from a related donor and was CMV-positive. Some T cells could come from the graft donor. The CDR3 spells CASSALGTGGYEQYF. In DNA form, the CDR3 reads TGTGCCAGCAGCGCCCTAGGGACAGGGGGCTACGAGCAGTACTTC.